Sequencing of this TCR beta chain was carried out in a study of blood T cell repertoires in COVID-19. Study-wide context: Whether acute or convalescent, the COVID-19 samples came from the United States, Italy and Spain. PBMCs, B-cell-depleted T cells, or T cells provided the cDNA or gDNA that made up the material.

Per the germline V gene, CDR1 is SGHAT and CDR2 is FQNNGV. V lost 11 bases and J 4 bases, leaving 17 bases between the germline ends. The CDR3 loop spans 14 amino acids. While infection was still active, Seattle patients were enrolled and then followed longitudinally. As handled by the study authors: Estimates of nucleated cell counts were drawn from the amplification of reference gene primers. Assay: immunoSEQ multiplex PCR; the TCRdb copy retains only in-frame clones and omits some. D and trimming were read from the DNA, whereas the V and J calls and clone size are those reported in that table. The sample lists 200,000 to 250,000 clones, roughly nine tenths seen once, with roughly a tenth in the top ten.

This receptor was taken from a woman aged 50 to 65 with COVID-19, enrolled during active disease. This chain joins TRBV11-2 and TRBJ2-2, with D tentatively TRBD2 (6 bases). The sequenced material came from peripheral blood. CDR3 region: CAVSRERVTGELFF. The CDR3, as DNA: TGTGCCGTAAGTCGGGAGAGAGTCACCGGGGAGCTGTTTTTT.